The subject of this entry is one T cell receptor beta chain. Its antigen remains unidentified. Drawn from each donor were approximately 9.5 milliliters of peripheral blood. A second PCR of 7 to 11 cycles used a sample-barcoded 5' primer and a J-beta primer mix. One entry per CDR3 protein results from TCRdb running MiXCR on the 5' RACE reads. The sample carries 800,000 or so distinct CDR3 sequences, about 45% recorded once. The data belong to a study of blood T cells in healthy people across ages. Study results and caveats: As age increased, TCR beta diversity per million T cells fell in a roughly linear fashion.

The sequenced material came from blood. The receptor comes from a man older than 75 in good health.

CDR3 nucleotides: TGTGCCAGCAGCCAAGGGCGAGGGAGGGCCGCTGAGCAGTTCTTC. The encoded protein is CASSQGRGRAAEQFF. This chain connects TRBV3-1 to TRBJ2-1; 7 bases line up with TRBD2. Per germline, CDR1 LGHDT and CDR2 YNNKEL (reference sequence). The CDR3 covers 15 residues. Losses at the gene ends were 1 base for V and 9 bases for J; bases not matched to a gene: 9.